Listed here are 8 T cell receptor beta chains from one sample, sequenced in a study of T cells in Graves' hyperthyroidism and ophthalmopathy. Authors of the study amplified TCR beta CDR3 regions from RNA transcripts. The primer set for the first-round RT-PCR of the TCR CDR3 was HTBI. TCRdb passed the multiplex PCR reads through MiXCR, listing each CDR3 protein once. The data hold more than 500,000 distinct CDR3 sequences, with 13% to 15% observed a single time. Sequences were obtained from blood. Every receptor here comes from a woman aged 40-49 years with Graves' hyperthyroidism.

This clonotype was seen a handful of times. The V gene is TRBV12-3 or TRBV12-4, the J gene TRBJ1-3; D may be TRBD1 (6 bases). The CDR3 length is 16 residues. V was trimmed by 7 bases and J by 3 bases, leaving 19 bases between them. The CDR3 protein is CASTPPGTYDGNTIYF. The CDR3 nucleotides read TGTGCCAGCACCCCCCCCGGGACATACGATGGAAACACCATATATTTT.

This clonotype was seen ten or more times. The rearrangement uses TRBV28 and TRBJ1-2, with no clear D. With 6 bases removed from V and 7 bases from J, the gap between germline ends came to 9 bases. The CDR3 extends over 11 amino acids. Germline-derived CDR1 and CDR2 are MDHEN and SYDVKM. The CDR3 loop reads CASSLGSGYTF. Here the CDR3 DNA reads TGTGCCAGCAGCCTGGGATCTGGCTACACCTTC.

This clonotype was counted ten times or more. This chain joins TRBV12-3 or TRBV12-4 and TRBJ2-7; D unclear. Trimming cost V 4 bases and J 6 bases, with 13 bases left between them. This CDR3 has 13 amino acids. Here the CDR3 DNA reads TGTGCCAGCAGTTCCGACTTGTTTACCGAGCAGTACTTC. It yields the protein CASSSDLFTEQYF.

This clonotype showed up many times. CDR3 protein: CAWRQGAVGEQYF. In DNA, the CDR3 is TGTGCCTGGAGACAGGGGGCGGTAGGCGAGCAGTACTTC. V is TRBV30 and J is TRBJ2-7; the match to TRBD1 covers 9 bases. CDR3 length: 13 amino acids. The junction had 6 bases not matched to a gene; V was cut back by 3 bases and J by 6 bases. Per the germline V gene, CDR1 is GTSNPN and CDR2 is SVGIG (reference sequence). The entire variable domain, with the rest obtained from reference TRBV30 and TRBJ2-7, is as follows: SQTIHQWPATLVQPVGSPLSLECTVEGTSNPNLYWYRQAAGRGLQLLFYSVGIGQISSEVPQNLSASRPQDRQFILSSKKLLLSDSGFYLCAWRQGAVGEQYFGPGTRLTVT.

The CDR3 here is CAAGTGSYEQYF. The CDR3 DNA reads TGTGCCGCGGGGACAGGGAGTTACGAGCAGTACTTC. The chain uses TRBV10-3 and TRBJ2-7; 9 nucleotides match TRBD1. The CDR3 has 12 residues. J gave up 4 bases and V 11 bases, and 6 bases lay outside the gene matches. In germline, CDR1 is ENHRY, CDR2 SYGVKD.

The table lists this clonotype with a few counts. The chain uses TRBV19 and TRBJ2-4; TRBD1 matches 8 bases. The V and J ends lost 8 bases and 0 bases, in that order; junction bases with no gene match: 9. Germline assignment: CDR1 LNHDA and CDR2 SQIVND (reference sequence). The CDR3 covers 16 residues. The DNA for the CDR3 is TGTGCCAGTCCTAGAGGGACAGGTCTAGCCAAAAACATTCAGTACTTC. Its translation: CASPRGTGLAKNIQYF.

This clonotype was observed many times. The genes are TRBV6-1 and TRBJ2-2; D is uncertain. V was pared by 5 bases and J by 2 bases, with 6 bases between. This CDR3 has 13 residues. The germline V gene encodes CDR1 MNHNS and CDR2 SASEGT. CDR3 region: CASSRTNTGELFF. CDR3 in DNA: TGTGCCAGCAGTCGCACCAACACCGGGGAGCTGTTTTTT.

This clonotype was observed at least ten times. The CDR3 DNA is TGTGCCAGCAGCGGAGCGGGATTGGGCACCGGGGAGCTGTTTTTT. This encodes CASSGAGLGTGELFF. The V and J genes are TRBV5-4 and TRBJ2-2; 7 nucleotides line up with TRBD2. Germline V gene data show CDR1 as SGHNT and CDR2 as YYREEE (reference sequence). The CDR3 is made up of 15 amino acids. V lost 4 bases to trimming and J lost 4 bases; unmatched junction nucleotides: 7.